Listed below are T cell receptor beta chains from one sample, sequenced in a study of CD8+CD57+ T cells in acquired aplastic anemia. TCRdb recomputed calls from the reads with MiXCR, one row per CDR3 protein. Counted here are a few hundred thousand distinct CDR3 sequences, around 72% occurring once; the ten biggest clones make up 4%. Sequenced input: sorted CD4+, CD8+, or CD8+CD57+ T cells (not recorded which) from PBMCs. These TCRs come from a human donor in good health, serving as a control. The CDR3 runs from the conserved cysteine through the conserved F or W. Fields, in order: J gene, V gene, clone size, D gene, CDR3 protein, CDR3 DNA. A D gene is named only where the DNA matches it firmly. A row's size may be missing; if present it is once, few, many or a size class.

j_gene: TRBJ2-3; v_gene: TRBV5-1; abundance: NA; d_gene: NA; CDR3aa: CASSLGIRTGDTQYF; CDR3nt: TGTGCCAGCAGCTTAGGAATTAGGACGGGGGATACGCAGTATTTT
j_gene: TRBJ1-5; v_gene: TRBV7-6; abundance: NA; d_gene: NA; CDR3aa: CASSTLASGTQYF; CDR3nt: TGTGCCAGCAGCACCCTAGCGTCAGGGACCCAGTATTTC
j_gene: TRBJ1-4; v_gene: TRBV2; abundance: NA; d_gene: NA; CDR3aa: CASRNRATNEKLFF; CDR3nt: TGTGCCAGCAGGAACAGGGCAACTAATGAAAAACTGTTTTTT
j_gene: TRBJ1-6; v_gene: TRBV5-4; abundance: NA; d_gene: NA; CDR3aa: CASSLCAVNNSPLHF; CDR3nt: TGTGCCAGCAGCCTGTGTGCAGTGAATAATTCACCCCTCCACTTT
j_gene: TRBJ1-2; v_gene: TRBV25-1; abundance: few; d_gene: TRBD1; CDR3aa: CASSEPDRSVGYTF; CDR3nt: TGTGCCAGCAGTGAGCCGGACAGGTCGGTTGGCTACACCTTC
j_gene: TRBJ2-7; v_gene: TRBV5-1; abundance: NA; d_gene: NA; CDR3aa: CASSLGGQRLEQYF; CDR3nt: TGCGCCAGCAGCTTGGGGGGACAACGGCTCGAGCAGTACTTC
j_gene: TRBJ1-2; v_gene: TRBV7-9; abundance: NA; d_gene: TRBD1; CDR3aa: CASSLDRAPDDYTF; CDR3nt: TGTGCCAGCAGTTTAGACAGGGCCCCTGACGACTACACCTTC
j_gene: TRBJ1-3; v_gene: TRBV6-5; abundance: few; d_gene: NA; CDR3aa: CASSSPLGSTIYF; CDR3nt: TGTGCCAGCAGTTCCCCACTTGGAAGCACCATATATTTT
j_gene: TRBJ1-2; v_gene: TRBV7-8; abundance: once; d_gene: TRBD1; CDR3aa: CASSRWGQANYGYTF; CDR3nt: TGTGCCAGCAGCCGATGGGGACAGGCTAACTATGGCTACACCTTC
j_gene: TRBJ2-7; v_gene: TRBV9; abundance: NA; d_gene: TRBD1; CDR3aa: CASSARTEGQDYKQYF; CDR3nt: TGTGCCAGCAGTGCCAGGACAGAGGGACAGGACTACAAGCAGTACTTC
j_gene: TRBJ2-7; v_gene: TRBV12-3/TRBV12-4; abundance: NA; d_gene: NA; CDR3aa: CASSSRRFGGVLEQYF; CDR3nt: TGTGCCAGCAGTTCTCGCAGGTTCGGCGGGGTTCTTGAGCAGTACTTC
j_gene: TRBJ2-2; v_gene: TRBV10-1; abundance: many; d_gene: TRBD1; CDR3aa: CASSGGQGFGELFF; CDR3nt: TGCGCCAGCAGTGGGGGACAGGGCTTCGGGGAGCTGTTTTTT
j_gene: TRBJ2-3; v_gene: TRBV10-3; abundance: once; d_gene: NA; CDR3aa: CAITSRPGPKDTQFF; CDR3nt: TGTGCCATCACATCCAGGCCGGGCCCTAAAGATACGCAGTTCTTT
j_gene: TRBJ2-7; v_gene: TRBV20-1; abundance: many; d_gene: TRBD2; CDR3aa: CSARNQASGGTFAEQYF; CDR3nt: TGCAGTGCTAGGAATCAGGCTAGCGGGGGGACCTTCGCCGAGCAGTACTTC
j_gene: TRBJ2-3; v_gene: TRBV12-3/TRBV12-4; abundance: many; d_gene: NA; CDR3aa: CASSFTDTQYF; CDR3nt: TGTGCCAGCAGCTTTACAGATACGCAGTATTTT
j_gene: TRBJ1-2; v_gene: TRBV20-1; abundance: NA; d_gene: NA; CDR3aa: CSARGGTVNAYGYTF; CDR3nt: TGCAGTGCTAGAGGCGGGACGGTAAATGCGTATGGCTACACCTTC
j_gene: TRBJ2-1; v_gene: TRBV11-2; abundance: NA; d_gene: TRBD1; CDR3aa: CASSPPWTGVEQFF; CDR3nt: TGTGCCAGCAGCCCACCATGGACAGGCGTTGAGCAGTTCTTC
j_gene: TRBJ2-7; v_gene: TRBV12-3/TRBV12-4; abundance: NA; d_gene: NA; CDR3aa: CASSFAFSRYEQYF; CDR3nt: TGTGCCAGCAGTTTTGCGTTCTCCAGGTACGAGCAGTACTTC
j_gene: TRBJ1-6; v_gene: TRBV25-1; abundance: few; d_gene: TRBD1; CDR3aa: CASSVGQGGTPLHF; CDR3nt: TGTGCCAGCAGTGTCGGACAGGGTGGGACACCCCTCCACTTT
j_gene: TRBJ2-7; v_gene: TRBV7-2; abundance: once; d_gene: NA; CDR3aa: CASSLHGGLEGKTYF; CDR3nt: TGTGCCAGCAGCTTACACGGGGGGCTAGAAGGGAAGACGTACTTC
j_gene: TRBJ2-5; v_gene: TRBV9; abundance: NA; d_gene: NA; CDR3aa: CASSLYGGRNYGF; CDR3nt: TGTGCCAGCAGCCTTTATGGGGGTAGGAACTATGGCTTC
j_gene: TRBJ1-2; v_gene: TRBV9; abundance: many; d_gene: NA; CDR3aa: CASSVASVDYGYTF; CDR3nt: TGTGCCAGCAGCGTAGCTAGCGTAGACTATGGCTACACCTTC
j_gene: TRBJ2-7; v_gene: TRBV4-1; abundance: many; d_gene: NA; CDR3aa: CASSQVLIHEQYF; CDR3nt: TGCGCCAGCAGCCAAGTTCTTATCCACGAGCAGTACTTC
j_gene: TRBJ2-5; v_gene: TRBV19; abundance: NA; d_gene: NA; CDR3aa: CASSISGQGWETQYF; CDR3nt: TGTGCCAGTAGTATAAGTGGGCAGGGATGGGAGACCCAGTACTTC
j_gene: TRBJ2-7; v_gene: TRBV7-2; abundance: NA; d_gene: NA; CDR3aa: CASSLIGSLQNF; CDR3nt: TGTGCCAGCAGCTTGATCGGGAGTCTGCAGAACTTC
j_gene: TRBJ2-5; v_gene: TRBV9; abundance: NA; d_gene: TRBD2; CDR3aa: CASSVGLAADTQYFYF; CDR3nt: TGTGCCAGCAGCGTAGGACTAGCGGCAGATACGCAGTATTTTTACTTC
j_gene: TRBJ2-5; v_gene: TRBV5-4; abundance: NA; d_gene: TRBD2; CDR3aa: CASSDGRAGAFSRETQYF; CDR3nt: TGCGCCAGCAGCGACGGAAGAGCGGGGGCCTTTAGCAGGGAGACCCAGTACTTC
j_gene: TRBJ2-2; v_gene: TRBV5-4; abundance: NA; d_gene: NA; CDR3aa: CASTFRVLDTGELFF; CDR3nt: TGTGCCAGCACCTTCCGGGTGCTTGACACCGGGGAGCTGTTTTTT
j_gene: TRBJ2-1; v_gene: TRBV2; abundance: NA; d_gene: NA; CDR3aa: CASTLSGNEQFF; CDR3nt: TGTGCCAGCACACTCTCGGGAAATGAGCAGTTCTTC
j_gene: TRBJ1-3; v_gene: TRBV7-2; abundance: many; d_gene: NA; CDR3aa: CASSPAGPGNTIYF; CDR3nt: TGTGCCAGCAGCCCAGCGGGCCCCGGAAACACCATATATTTT
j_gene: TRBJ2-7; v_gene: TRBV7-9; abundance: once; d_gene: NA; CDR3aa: CASRSPGVGANVLF; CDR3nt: TGTGCCAGCAGATCACCGGGGGTCGGGGCCAACGTCCTGTTC
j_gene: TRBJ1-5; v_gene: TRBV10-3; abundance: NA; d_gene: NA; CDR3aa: CAISESRSNQPQHF; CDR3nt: TGTGCCATCAGTGAGTCGCGGAGCAATCAGCCCCAGCATTTT
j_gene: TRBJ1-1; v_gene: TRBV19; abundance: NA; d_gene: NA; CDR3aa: CASSIRRDGNAFF; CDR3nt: TGTGCCAGTAGTATACGCCGGGACGGTAATGCTTTCTTT
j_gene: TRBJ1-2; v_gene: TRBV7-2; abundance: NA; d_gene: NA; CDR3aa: CASRSDRRMYGSTF; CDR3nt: TGTGCCAGCAGGTCGGACAGACGTATGTATGGCTCCACCTTC
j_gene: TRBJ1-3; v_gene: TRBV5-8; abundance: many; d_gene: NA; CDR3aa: CASSLGGGTYSGNTIYF; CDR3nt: TGTGCCAGCAGCTTGGGAGGCGGCACTTACTCTGGAAACACCATATATTTT
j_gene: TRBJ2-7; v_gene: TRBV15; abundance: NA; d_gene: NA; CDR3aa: CATSPHQAYEQYF; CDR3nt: TGTGCCACCAGCCCTCACCAGGCCTACGAGCAGTACTTC
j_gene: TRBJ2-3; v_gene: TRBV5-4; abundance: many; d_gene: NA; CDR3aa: CASSLDPGRTDTQYF; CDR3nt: TGTGCCAGCAGCTTGGATCCAGGGCGCACAGATACGCAGTATTTT
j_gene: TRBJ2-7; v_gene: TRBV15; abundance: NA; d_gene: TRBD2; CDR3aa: CATRKRGAYEQYF; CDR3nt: TGTGCCACCAGGAAGCGGGGGGCCTACGAGCAGTACTTC
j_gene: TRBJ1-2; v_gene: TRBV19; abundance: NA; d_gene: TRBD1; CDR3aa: CASSGTGGGSPPHCCTF; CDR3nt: TGTGCCAGTAGCGGAACAGGGGGAGGGTCACCCCCCCATTGTTGCACCTTC
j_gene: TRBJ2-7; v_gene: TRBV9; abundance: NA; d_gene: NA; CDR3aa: CASSRDRKTYDQYF; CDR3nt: TGTGCCAGCAGCCGCGACAGGAAGACCTACGACCAGTACTTC
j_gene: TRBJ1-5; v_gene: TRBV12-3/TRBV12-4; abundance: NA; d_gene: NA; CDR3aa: CACSVMEGGNQHF; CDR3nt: TGTGCCTGCAGTGTGATGGAGGGTGGGAACCAGCATTTT
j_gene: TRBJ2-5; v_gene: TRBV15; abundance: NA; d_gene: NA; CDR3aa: CATSRDSRNSPHHF; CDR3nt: TGTGCCACCAGCAGAGATTCACGGAATTCGCCCCACCACTTC
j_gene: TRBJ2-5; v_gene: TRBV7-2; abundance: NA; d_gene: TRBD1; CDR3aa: CASSLERDRGQETQYF; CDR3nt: TGTGCCAGCAGCTTAGAACGGGACAGGGGCCAAGAGACCCAGTACTTC
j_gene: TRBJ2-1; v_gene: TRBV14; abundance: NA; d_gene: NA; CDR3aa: CASRTTAGDRWAEEFF; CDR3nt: TGTGCCAGCCGGACGACAGCGGGGGACAGGTGGGCTGAAGAGTTCTTT
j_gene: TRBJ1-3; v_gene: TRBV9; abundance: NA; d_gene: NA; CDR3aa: CASSSSGGTGYSGNTIYF; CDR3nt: TGTGCCAGCAGCTCTAGTGGGGGAACAGGCTACTCTGGAAACACCATATATTTT
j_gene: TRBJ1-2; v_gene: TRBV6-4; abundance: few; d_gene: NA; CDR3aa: CASSRQSSASGAAGYGYTF; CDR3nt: TGTGCCAGCAGTCGCCAGTCATCGGCTTCGGGGGCAGCGGGTTATGGCTACACCTTC
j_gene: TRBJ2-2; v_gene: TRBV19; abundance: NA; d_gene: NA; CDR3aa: CASSIRLLPACTGELLF; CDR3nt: TGTGCCAGTAGTATAAGGTTGTTGCCAGCGTGCACCGGGGAGCTGCTTTTT
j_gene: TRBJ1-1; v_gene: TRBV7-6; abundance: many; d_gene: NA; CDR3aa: CASRGQPNTEAFF; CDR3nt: TGTGCCAGCAGAGGGCAGCCGAACACTGAAGCTTTCTTT
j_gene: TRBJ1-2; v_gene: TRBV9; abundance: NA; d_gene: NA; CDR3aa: CASSLGSNYDYTF; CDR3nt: TGTGCCAGCAGCTTAGGGAGTAACTATGATTACACCTTC
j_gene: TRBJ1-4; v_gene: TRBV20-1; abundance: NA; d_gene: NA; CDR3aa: CSATTTRQGEKLFF; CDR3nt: TGCAGTGCTACCACAACCCGACAAGGTGAAAAACTGTTTTTT
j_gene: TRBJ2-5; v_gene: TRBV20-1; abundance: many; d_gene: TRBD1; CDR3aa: CSARDRVGETQYF; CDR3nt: TGCAGTGCCCGGGACAGGGTGGGGGAGACCCAGTACTTC
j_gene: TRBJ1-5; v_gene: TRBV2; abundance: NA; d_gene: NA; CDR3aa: CASSSGGTDQPQHF; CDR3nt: TGTGCCAGCAGCTCCGGGGGCACCGATCAGCCCCAGCATTTT
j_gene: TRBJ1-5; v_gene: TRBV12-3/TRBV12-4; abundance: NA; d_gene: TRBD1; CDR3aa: CASAVGQGYQPQHF; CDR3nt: TGTGCTAGTGCCGTAGGACAGGGATATCAGCCCCAGCATTTT
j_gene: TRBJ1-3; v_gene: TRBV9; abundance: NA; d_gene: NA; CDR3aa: CATSRGPVGNGIYF; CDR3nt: TGTGCCACCAGCAGGGGTCCGGTGGGAAACGGCATATATTTT
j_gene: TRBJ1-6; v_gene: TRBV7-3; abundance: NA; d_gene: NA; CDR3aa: CASSSGPSRPHF; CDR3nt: TGTGCCAGCAGTTCGGGACCTTCACGCCCCCACTTT
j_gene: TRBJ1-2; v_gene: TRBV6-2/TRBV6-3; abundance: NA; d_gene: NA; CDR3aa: CASTHQSRVLGWNYTF; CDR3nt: TGTGCCAGCACCCATCAATCCAGGGTGTTAGGTTGGAACTACACCTTC